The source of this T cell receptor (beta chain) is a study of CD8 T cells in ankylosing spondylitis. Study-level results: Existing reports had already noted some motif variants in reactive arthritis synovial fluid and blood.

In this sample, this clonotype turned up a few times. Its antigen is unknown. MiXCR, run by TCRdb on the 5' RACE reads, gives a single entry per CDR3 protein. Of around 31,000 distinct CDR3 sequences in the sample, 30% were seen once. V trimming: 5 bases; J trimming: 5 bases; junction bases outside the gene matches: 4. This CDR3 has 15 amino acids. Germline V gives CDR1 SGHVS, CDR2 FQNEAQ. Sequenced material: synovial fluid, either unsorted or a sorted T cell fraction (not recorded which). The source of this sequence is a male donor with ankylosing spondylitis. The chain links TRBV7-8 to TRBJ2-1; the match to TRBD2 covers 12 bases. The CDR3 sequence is CASSRLAGVNNEQFF. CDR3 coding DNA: TGTGCCAGCAGCCGACTAGCGGGAGTTAACAATGAGCAGTTCTTC.